The 17 T cell receptor beta chains reported below all come from one sample, sequenced in a study of cytomegalovirus exposure and HLA in healthy donors. Profiled with immunoSEQ multiplex PCR; TCRdb holds only in-frame clones, not every one. The sample carries 55,000 to 75,000 clones, 94% recorded once. Specimen: PBMCs. These receptors originate from a man aged 18 to 29 in good health and CMV-seropositive.

The chain links TRBV15 to TRBJ2-7; D unclear. The V gene's germline CDR1 is LNHNV and CDR2 YYDKDF (reference sequence). V lost 0 bases to trimming and J lost 0 bases, with 15 bases between them. The CDR3 extends over 17 amino acids. As DNA, the CDR3 is TGTGCCACCAGCAGAGATTTGTCGCAGGTGAGCTCCTACGAGCAGTACTTC. Its translation is CATSRDLSQVSSYEQYF.

This clone was counted a few times. The V and J genes are TRBV19 and TRBJ2-3; 8 bases are a match to TRBD2. Trimming removed 5 bases from V and 3 bases from J; junction bases left unmatched: 10. The germline V gene has CDR1 LNHDA and CDR2 SQIVND (reference sequence). The CDR3 spans 16 residues. The CDR3 DNA follows: TGTGCCAGTAGTGTTCTTGCGGGGGGTCCTACAGATACGCAGTATTTT. It yields the protein CASSVLAGGPTDTQYF.

The chain employs TRBV5-1 and TRBJ2-1, with D possibly matching TRBD2 (6 bases). Trimming pared 4 bases from V and 5 bases from J, leaving 28 bases between. This CDR3 comprises 19 residues. CDR1 is SGHRS, CDR2 YFSETQ, per germline. The DNA of the CDR3 is TGCGCCAGCAGCCCCTCATCGGGGCGGGGAAAAGAAAGAAACAATGAGCAGTTCTTC. This sequence encodes CASSPSSGRGKERNNEQFF.

The chain couples TRBV4-1 to TRBJ1-2; D not resolved. The ends were cut back, 0 bases at V and 0 bases at J, with 14 bases in the middle. Germline assignment: CDR1 MGHRA and CDR2 YSYEKL. The CDR3 has 17 amino acids. Here the CDR3 reads CASSQERSGRANYGYTF. The CDR3 DNA reads as TGCGCCAGCAGCCAAGAACGTTCGGGGAGGGCTAACTATGGCTACACCTTC.

This chain uses TRBV2 with TRBJ1-6, with a weak D call TRBD1 (5 bases). This CDR3 is 14 amino acids long. V gave up 3 bases and J gave up 8 bases, with 11 bases separating them. The germline gives CDR1 SNHLY, CDR2 FYNNEI. CDR3 sequence: CASSDRGMHSPLHF. CDR3 bases: TGTGCCAGCAGTGACCGGGGGATGCATTCACCCCTCCACTTT.

This chain links TRBV18 with TRBJ2-2; TRBD2 might be the D (6 bases). The CDR3 totals 15 residues. V was shortened by 0 bases and J by 3 bases, with 8 bases between the two germline ends. Germline values: CDR1 KGHSH, CDR2 LQKENI. CDR3 protein: CASSPPEGYTGELFF. The CDR3 DNA follows: TGTGCCAGCTCACCACCGGAGGGTTACACCGGGGAGCTGTTTTTT.

The V and J genes are TRBV15 and TRBJ2-7; no reliable D call. The CDR3 totals 14 residues. V lost 0 bases to trimming and J lost 7 bases, with 13 bases between them. Germline V gene data show CDR1 as LNHNV and CDR2 as YYDKDF (reference sequence). CDR3 protein: CATSRDKLSPEQYF. The CDR3 DNA reads as TGTGCCACCAGCAGAGATAAGCTTTCACCTGAGCAGTACTTC.

V gene TRBV6-1 combines with J gene TRBJ1-3; D gene unclear. The CDR3 consists of 13 residues. Trimming shortened V by 6 bases and J by 2 bases, and 8 bases separated the two germline ends. The germline CDR1 and CDR2 sequences are MNHNS and SASEGT. Written as DNA, the CDR3 is TGTGCCAGCAGCACGTCAGCTGGAAACACCATATATTTT. This codes for CASSTSAGNTIYF.

V gene TRBV7-3 combines with J gene TRBJ2-6; 7 bases line up with TRBD1. The ends lost 2 bases at V and 0 bases at J; junction bases unmatched: 7. Germline assignment: CDR1 SGHTA and CDR2 FQGTGA. This CDR3 spans 18 amino acids. The chain's CDR3 is CASSLGPGTDSGANVLTF. The CDR3 nucleotides read TGTGCCAGCAGCTTAGGCCCCGGGACAGACTCTGGGGCCAACGTCCTGACTTTC.

The J gene is TRBJ1-5, the V gene TRBV4-1, with D possibly matching TRBD1 (5 bases). The V end lost 3 bases, the J end lost 9 bases, and 9 bases lay between the germline ends. Germline loops: CDR1 MGHRA, CDR2 YSYEKL. The length of the CDR3 is 12 residues. This chain's CDR3 is CASSQGGLPQHF. The CDR3, as DNA: TGCGCCAGCAGCCAGGGGGGATTGCCCCAGCATTTT.

The chain links TRBV4-1 to TRBJ2-1; D unresolved. This CDR3 spans 14 amino acids. With 3 bases removed from V and 7 bases from J, the gap between germline ends came to 13 bases. Germline values: CDR1 MGHRA, CDR2 YSYEKL. The CDR3 loop reads CASSHNRNRNEQFF. Here the CDR3 DNA reads TGCGCCAGCAGCCACAACCGAAATAGAAATGAGCAGTTCTTC.

The V call is TRBV18, the J call TRBJ1-2; a weak D match, TRBD1 (6 bases). The ends were cut back, 6 bases at V and 5 bases at J, with 13 bases in the middle. The CDR3 length is 13 residues. Germline V gene data show CDR1 as KGHSH and CDR2 as LQKENI. In DNA, the CDR3 is TGTGCCAGCTCCGCAGGCACAGGGTATGGCTACACCTTC. This codes for CASSAGTGYGYTF.

In the case of this clone: Germline and junction disagree at one end, which may indicate a read error. V is TRBV19 and J is TRBJ2-7, with 9 nucleotides matching TRBD2. This CDR3 comprises 14 residues. Germline V gene lookup returns CDR1 LNHDA and CDR2 SQIVND (reference sequence). CDR3 in amino acids: CASNPSGESSEQYF. The CDR3 nucleotides read TGTGCCAGTAACCCTAGCGGGGAATCCTCCGAGCAGTACTTC.

This chain uses TRBV4-1 with TRBJ2-3, with 13 bases fitting TRBD2. Unmatched junction bases numbered 15, after V lost 4 bases and J lost 2 bases. Germline values: CDR1 MGHRA, CDR2 YSYEKL. This CDR3 has 20 residues. The CDR3 DNA follows: TGCGCCAGCAGCCCTGGACTAGCGGGGGTCCCAAAGAGACTCACAGATACGCAGTATTTT. As protein: CASSPGLAGVPKRLTDTQYF.

The chain links TRBV13 to TRBJ1-1; 8 nucleotides align to TRBD1. Germline-derived CDR1 and CDR2 are PRHDT and FYEKMQ (reference sequence). The CDR3 is 16 amino acids. V lost 5 bases to trimming and J lost 4 bases; unmatched junction nucleotides: 12. CDR3: CASSPRQGASITEAFF. Here the CDR3 DNA reads TGTGCCAGCAGCCCTCGCCAGGGGGCGTCTATCACTGAAGCTTTCTTT.

The chain has TRBV4-1 and TRBJ1-1; the D is unclear. This CDR3 has 15 residues. Germline CDR1 is MGHRA and CDR2 is YSYEKL. V lost 1 base to trimming and J lost 5 bases, with 14 bases between them. Here the CDR3 reads CASSQATGASTEAFF. The CDR3 coding sequence is TGCGCCAGCAGCCAAGCCACTGGAGCGTCTACTGAAGCTTTCTTT.

V is TRBV2 and J is TRBJ1-6, with 7 bases fitting TRBD1. Germline V lookup: CDR1 SNHLY, CDR2 FYNNEI. The V segment lost 5 bases and the J segment 7 bases; nucleotides outside the gene matches: 5. The CDR3 sequence is 14 residues long. CDR3 DNA: TGTGCCAGCAGTATGGGACAGAGAAATTCACCCCTCCACTTT. Protein product: CASSMGQRNSPLHF.